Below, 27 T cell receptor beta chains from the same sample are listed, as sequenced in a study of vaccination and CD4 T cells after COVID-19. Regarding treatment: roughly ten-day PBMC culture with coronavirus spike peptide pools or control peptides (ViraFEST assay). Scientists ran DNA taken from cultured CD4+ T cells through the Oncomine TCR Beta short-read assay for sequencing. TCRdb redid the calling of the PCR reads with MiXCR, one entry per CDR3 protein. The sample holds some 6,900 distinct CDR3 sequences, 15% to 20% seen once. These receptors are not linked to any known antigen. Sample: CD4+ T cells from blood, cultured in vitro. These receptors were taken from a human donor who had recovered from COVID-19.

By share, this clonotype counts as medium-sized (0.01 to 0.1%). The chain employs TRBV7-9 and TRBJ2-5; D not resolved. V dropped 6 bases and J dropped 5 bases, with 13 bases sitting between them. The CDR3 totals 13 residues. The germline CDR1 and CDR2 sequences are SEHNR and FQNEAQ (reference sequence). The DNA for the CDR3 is TGTGCCAGCAGTCAAGTTGACGGGGAGACCCAGTACTTC. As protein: CASSQVDGETQYF.

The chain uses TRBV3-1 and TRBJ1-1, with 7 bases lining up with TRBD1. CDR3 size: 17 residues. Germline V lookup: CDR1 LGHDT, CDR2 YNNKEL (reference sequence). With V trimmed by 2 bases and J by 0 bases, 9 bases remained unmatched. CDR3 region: CASSQKGRQGMNTEAFF. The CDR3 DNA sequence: TGTGCCAGCAGCCAAAAGGGCCGACAGGGAATGAACACTGAAGCTTTCTTT.

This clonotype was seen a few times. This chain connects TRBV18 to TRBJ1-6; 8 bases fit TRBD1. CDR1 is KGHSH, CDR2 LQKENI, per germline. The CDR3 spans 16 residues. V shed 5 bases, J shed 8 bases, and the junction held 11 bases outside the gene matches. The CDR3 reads CASSNTEGTGDSPLHF. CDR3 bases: TGTGCCAGCTCAAACACCGAGGGGACAGGCGATTCACCCCTCCACTTT.

The CDR3 spells CSAIPGGRGLFF. As DNA, the CDR3 is TGCAGTGCTATCCCGGGGGGCCGGGGGCTGTTCTTC. This rearrangement joins TRBV20-1 to TRBJ2-1; D perhaps matches TRBD2 (7 bases). Germline loops: CDR1 DFQATT, CDR2 SNEGSKA (reference sequence). Trimming took off 4 bases at V and 15 bases at J, with 19 bases between the two ends. This CDR3 contains 12 residues.

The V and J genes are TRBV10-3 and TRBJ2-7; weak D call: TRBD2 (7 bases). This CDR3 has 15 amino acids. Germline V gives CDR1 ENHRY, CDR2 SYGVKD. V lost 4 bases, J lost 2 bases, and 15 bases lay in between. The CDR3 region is CAISVGAGETYEQYF. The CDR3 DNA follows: TGTGCCATCAGTGTGGGGGCGGGAGAAACCTACGAGCAGTACTTC.

The CDR3, as DNA: TGTGCCAGTAGTGACCCGGGGGACAACACTGAAGCTTTCTTT. Amino acid sequence: CASSDPGDNTEAFF. V usage is TRBV19 and J usage is TRBJ1-1, with D perhaps matching TRBD1 (5 bases). This CDR3 is built from 14 residues. Germline lookup yields CDR1 LNHDA and CDR2 SQIVND (reference sequence). With 5 bases removed from V and 2 bases from J, the gap between germline ends came to 12 bases.

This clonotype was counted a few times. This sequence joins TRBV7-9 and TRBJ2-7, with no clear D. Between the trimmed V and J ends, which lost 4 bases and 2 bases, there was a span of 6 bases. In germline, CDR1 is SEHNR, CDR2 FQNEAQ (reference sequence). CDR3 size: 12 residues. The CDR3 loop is CASSSITYEQYF. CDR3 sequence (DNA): TGTGCCAGCAGCTCCATAACCTACGAGCAGTACTTC.

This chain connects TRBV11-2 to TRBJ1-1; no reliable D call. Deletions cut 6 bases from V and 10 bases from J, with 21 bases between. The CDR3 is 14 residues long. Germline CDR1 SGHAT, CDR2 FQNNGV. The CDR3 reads CASRALRLRRGAFF. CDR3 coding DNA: TGTGCCAGCAGGGCCCTGAGACTCCGCCGTGGAGCTTTCTTT.

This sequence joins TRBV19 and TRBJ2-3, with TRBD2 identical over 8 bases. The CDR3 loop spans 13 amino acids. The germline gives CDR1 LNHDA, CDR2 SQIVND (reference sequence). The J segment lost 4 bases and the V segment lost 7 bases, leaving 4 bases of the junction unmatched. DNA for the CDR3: TGTGCCAGTATGGTGCGGGGGGCAGATACGCAGTATTTT. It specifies CASMVRGADTQYF.

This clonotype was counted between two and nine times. CDR3 in amino acids: CASSEVGNSYEQYF. CDR3 DNA sequence: TGTGCCAGCAGTGAAGTCGGCAATTCCTACGAGCAGTACTTC. The chain has TRBV6-1 and TRBJ2-7, with D hard to call. V lost 1 base and J lost 1, with 8 bases in between. CDR3 length: 14 residues. Germline V gene sequence: CDR1 MNHNS, CDR2 SASEGT.

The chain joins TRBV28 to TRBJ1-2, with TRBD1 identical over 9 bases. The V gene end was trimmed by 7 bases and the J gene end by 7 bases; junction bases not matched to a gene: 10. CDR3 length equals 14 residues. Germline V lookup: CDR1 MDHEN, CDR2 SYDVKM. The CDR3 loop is CASTIQGAPVGYTF. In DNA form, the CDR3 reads TGTGCCAGCACCATACAGGGGGCTCCCGTTGGCTACACCTTC.

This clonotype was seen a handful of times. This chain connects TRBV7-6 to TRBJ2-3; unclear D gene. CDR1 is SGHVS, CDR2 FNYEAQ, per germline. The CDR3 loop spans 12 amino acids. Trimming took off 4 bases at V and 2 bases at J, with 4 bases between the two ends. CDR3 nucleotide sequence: TGTGCCAGCAGCTCATTCACAGATACGCAGTATTTT. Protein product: CASSSFTDTQYF. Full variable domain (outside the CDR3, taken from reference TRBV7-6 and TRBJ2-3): GAGVSQSPRYKVTKRGQDVALRCDPISGHVSLYWYRQALGQGPEFLTYFNYEAQQDKSGLPNDRFSAERPEGSISTLTIQRTEQRDSAMYRCASSSFTDTQYFGPGTRLTVL.

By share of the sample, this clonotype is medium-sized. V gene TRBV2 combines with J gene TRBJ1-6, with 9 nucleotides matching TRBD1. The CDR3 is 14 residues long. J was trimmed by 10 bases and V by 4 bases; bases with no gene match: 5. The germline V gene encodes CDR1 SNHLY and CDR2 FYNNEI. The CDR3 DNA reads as TGTGCCAGCAGTGGGACAGGGGATAGATCACCCCTCCACTTT. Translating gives CASSGTGDRSPLHF.

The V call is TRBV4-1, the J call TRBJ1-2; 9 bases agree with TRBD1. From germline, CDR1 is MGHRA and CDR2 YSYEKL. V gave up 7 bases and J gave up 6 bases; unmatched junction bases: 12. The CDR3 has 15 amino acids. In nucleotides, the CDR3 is TGCGCCAGCACCTCTGTAGGGGACAGGGACCATGGCTACACCTTC. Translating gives CASTSVGDRDHGYTF.

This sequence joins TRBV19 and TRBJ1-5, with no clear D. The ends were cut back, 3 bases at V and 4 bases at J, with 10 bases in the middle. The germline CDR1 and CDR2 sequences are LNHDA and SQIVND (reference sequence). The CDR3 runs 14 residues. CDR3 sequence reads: CASSIGSANQPQHF. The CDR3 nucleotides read TGTGCCAGTAGTATCGGGTCCGCTAATCAGCCCCAGCATTTT.

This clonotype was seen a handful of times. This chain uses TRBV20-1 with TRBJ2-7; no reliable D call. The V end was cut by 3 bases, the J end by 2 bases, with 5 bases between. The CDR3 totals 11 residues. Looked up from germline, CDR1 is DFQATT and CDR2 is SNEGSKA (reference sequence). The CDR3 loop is CSASAAYEQYF. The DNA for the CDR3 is TGCAGTGCTAGCGCAGCCTACGAGCAGTACTTC.

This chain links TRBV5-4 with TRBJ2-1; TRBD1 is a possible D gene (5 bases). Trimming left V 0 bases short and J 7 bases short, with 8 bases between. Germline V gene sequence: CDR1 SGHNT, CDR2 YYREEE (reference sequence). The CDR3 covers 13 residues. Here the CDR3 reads CASSLGGQNEQFF. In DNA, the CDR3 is TGTGCCAGCAGCTTGGGAGGACAAAATGAGCAGTTCTTC. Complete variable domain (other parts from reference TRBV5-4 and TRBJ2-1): ETGVTQSPTHLIKTRGQQVTLRCSSQSGHNTVSWYQQALGQGPQFIFQYYREEENGRGNFPPRFSGLQFPNYSSELNVNALELDDSALYLCASSLGGQNEQFFGPGTRLTVL.

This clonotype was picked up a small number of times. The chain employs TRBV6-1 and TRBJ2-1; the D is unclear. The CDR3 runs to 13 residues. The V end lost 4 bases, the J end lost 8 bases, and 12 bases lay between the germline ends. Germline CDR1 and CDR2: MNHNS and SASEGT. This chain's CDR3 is CASSARHEDEQFF. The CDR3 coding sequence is TGTGCCAGCAGTGCCAGGCACGAGGATGAGCAGTTCTTC.

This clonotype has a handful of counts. The chain's CDR3 is CSVGKGGDEQYF. The CDR3 DNA reads TGCAGCGTTGGAAAAGGGGGGGACGAGCAGTACTTC. The rearrangement uses TRBV29-1 and TRBJ2-7, with a tentative D call TRBD2 (7 bases). V was pared by 4 bases and J by 5 bases, with 12 bases between. The CDR3 is made up of 12 amino acids. The V gene's germline CDR1 is SQVTM and CDR2 ANQGSEA.

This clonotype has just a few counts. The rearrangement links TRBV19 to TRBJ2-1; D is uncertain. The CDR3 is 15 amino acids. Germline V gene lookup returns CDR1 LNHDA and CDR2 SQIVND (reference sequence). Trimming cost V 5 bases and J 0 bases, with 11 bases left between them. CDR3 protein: CASSLGRSSYNEQFF. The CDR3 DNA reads TGTGCCAGTAGTCTTGGCAGGAGCTCCTACAATGAGCAGTTCTTC.

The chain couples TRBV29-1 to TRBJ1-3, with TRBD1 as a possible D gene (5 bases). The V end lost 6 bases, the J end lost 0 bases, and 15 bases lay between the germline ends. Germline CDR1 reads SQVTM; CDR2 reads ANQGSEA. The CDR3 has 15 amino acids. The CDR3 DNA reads TGCAGCGTCGGCTCATTAGGGGACTCTGGAAACACCATATATTTT. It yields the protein CSVGSLGDSGNTIYF.

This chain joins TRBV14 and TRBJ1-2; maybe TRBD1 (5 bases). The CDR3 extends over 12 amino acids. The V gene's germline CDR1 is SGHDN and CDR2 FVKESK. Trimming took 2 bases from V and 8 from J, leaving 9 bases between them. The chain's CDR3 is CASSQSGYGYTF. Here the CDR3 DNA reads TGTGCCAGCAGCCAATCAGGGTACGGCTACACCTTC.

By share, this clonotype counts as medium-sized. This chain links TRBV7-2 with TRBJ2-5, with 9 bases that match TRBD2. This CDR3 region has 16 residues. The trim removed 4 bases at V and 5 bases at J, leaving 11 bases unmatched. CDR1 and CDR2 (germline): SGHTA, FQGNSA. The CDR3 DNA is TGTGCCAGCAGCTCCGGTGACGCGGGGGGGCCGGAGACCCAGTACTTC. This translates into CASSSGDAGGPETQYF. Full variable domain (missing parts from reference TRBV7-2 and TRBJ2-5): GAGVSQSPSNKVTEKGKDVELRCDPISGHTALYWYRQSLGQGLEFLIYFQGNSAPDKSGLPSDRFSAERTGGSVSTLTIQRTQQEDSAVYLCASSSGDAGGPETQYFGPGTRLLVL.

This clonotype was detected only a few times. CDR3 residues: CASSDSGDEKLFF. The DNA of the CDR3 is TGCGCCAGCAGTGATTCAGGGGATGAAAAACTGTTTTTT. This chain links TRBV10-2 with TRBJ1-4; a possible D gene is TRBD1 (6 bases). V was shortened by 3 bases and J by 6 bases, with 8 bases between the two germline ends. Per the germline V gene, CDR1 is WSHSY and CDR2 is SAAADI. CDR3 length: 13 amino acids.

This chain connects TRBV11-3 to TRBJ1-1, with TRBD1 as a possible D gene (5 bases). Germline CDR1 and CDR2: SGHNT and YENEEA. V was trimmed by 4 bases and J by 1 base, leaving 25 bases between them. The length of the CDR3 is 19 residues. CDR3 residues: CASSWTPAWAGKKNTEAFF. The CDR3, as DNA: TGTGCCAGCAGCTGGACCCCGGCCTGGGCAGGGAAGAAGAACACTGAAGCTTTCTTT.

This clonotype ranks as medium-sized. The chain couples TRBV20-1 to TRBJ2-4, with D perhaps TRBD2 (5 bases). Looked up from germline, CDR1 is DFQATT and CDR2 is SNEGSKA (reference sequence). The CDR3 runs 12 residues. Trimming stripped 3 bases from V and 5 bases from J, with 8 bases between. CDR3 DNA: TGCAGTGCTAGCGGGGATGAAAACATTCAGTACTTC. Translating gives CSASGDENIQYF.

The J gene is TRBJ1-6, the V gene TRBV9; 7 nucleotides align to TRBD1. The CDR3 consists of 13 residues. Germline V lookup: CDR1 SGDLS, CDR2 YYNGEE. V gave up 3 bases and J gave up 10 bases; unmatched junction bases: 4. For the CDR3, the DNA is TGTGCCAGCAGCGCAGGGACAGCCTCACCCCTCCACTTT. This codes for CASSAGTASPLHF.